This TCR beta chain was captured by sequencing in a study of control samples from healthy donors and cancer patients. The germline CDR1 and CDR2 sequences are WNHNN and SYGVQD (reference sequence). This CDR3 has 15 residues. Unmatched junction bases numbered 13, after V lost 10 bases and J lost 7 bases. The data were produced by immunoSEQ multiplex PCR, yet TCRdb's version contains in-frame clones alone and is incomplete. Among about 51,000 clones, about four fifths were seen once, and the ten largest hold 9.5% to 13%. This receptor was taken from a man in his 70s in good health. The sequenced material came from blood. This sequence joins TRBV10-1 and TRBJ1-6; 7 positions agree with TRBD1. The CDR3 DNA reads TGCGCCAAGGGAACGGACAGGAGGAAAAATTCACCCCTCCACTTT. Protein sequence: CAKGTDRRKNSPLHF.